This TCR beta chain was recorded in a study of STAT5B mutations in CD4+ large granular lymphocyte leukemia. About the study: The CDR3 'QG' motif was associated with a particular HLA allele among healthy donors.

Whole-study results and caveats: No patients shared main leukemic clonotypes, though about 26% appeared at low frequency elsewhere. Top patient clones used TRBV06 genes more often: 8/27 versus 2/35 in controls.

Measured with immunoSEQ multiplex PCR; TCRdb has only the in-frame clones, and not every one. The repertoire holds over 35,000 clones, with almost 85% as singletons. This CDR3 spans 14 amino acids. Germline CDR1 reads SGHRS; CDR2 reads YFSETQ. J gave up 5 bases and V 3 bases, and 5 bases lay outside the gene matches. As to this clone: The antigen remains undetermined.

The receptor was isolated from a human donor in good health. Sequencing was carried out using CD4+ T cells from blood buffy coats. The V and J genes are TRBV5-1 and TRBJ1-1; 9 nucleotides align to TRBD1. CDR3 protein: CASSSGQGGTEAFF. The CDR3 DNA is TGCGCCAGCAGCTCGGGACAGGGTGGGACTGAAGCTTTCTTT.